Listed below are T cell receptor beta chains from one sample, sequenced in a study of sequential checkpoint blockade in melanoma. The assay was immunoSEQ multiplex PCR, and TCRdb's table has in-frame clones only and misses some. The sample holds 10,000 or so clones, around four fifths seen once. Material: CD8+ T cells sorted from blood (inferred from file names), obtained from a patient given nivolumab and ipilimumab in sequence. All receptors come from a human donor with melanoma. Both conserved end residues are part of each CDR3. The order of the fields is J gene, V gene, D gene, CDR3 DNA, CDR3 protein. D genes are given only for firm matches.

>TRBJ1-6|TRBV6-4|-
TGTGCCAGCAGTGACTCGGGACAAAATTCACCCCTTCACTTT
CASSDSGQNSPLHF
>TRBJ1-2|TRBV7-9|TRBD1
TGTGCCAGCAGCGCTACCACACCGGACAGGGTGTTTAACTATGGCTACACCTTC
CASSATTPDRVFNYGYTF
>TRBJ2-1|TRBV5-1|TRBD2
TGCGCCAGCAGCTTGGTTAGCGGGGGACGTAATGAGCAGTTCTTC
CASSLVSGGRNEQFF
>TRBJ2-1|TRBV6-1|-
TGTGCCAGCAGCCAAGCGGGTGGCGAAGGTAATGAGCAGTTCTTC
CASSQAGGEGNEQFF
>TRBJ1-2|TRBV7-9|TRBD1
TGTGCCAGCAGCCGGGACAGCCCTCATGGCTACACCTTC
CASSRDSPHGYTF
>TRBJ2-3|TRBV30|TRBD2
TGTGCCTGGAGTGAGGGTAGCGGGCGGATAGATACGCAGTATTTT
CAWSEGSGRIDTQYF
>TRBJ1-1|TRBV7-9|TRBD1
TGTGCCAGCAGCTTTGGGACAGACACTGAAGCTTTCTTT
CASSFGTDTEAFF
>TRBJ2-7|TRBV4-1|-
TGCGCCAGCAGCCAAGGCTATTACGAGCAGTACTTC
CASSQGYYEQYF
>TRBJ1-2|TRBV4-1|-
TGCGCCAGCAGCGCAGGGACAACCTATGGCTACACCTTC
CASSAGTTYGYTF
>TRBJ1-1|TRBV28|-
TGTGCCAGCAGTTTGATCGGCACTGAAGCTTTCTTT
CASSLIGTEAFF